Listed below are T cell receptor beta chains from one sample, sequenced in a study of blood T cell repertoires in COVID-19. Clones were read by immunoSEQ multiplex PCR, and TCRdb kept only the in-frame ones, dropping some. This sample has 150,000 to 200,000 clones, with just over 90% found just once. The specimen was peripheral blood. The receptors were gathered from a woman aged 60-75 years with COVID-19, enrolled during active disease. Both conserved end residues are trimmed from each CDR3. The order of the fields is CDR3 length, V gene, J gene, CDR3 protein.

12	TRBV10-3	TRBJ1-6	ASKLTDYNSPLH
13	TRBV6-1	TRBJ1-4	ASSERRAANEKLF
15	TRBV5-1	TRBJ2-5	ASSLEGAGPLGETQY
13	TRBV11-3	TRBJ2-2	ASSWGTGEGGELF
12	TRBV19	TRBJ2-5	ASSMAGRRETQY
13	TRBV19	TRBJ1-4	ASSRQGEANEKLF
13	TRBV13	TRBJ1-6	ASSWGRVPNSPLH
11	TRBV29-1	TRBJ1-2	SVQGRGDYGYT
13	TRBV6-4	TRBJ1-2	ASSEQGVGYYGYT
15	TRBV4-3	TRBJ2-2	ASSRSLNRENTGELF
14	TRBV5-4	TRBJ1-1	ASSYATGTGTGKAF
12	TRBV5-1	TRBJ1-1	ASRTGTEHTEAF
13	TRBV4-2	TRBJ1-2	ASSGILRLDYGYT